One TCR beta chain is described in this entry. This clone came up a few times. Its binding antigen is unknown. Per-base quality was not reported, and no clone a single base away is much larger than it. This specimen belongs to a study of blood T cell repertoires in COVID-19 (dated by TCRdb to the early 2020s). Study-wide context: Samples from collaborators originated in the United States, Italy and Spain and spanned both the acute and convalescent phases of COVID-19. The prospective study material was composed of cDNA or gDNA derived from T cells, B-cell-depleted T cells, or PBMCs. Deeply sampled blood TCRbeta repertoires from subjects exposed to, actively infected with, or recovered from COVID-19 were included in the dataset. A freely available public database, intended as a resource for researchers studying the immune response to SARS-CoV-2, is where the repertoires were released. Samples came from the ongoing ImmuneRACE study (first 160 participants) plus 1,254 subjects from 6 global collaborators. A de-identified subject ID, COVID-19 status, age in years and sex were almost always included in the sample metadata. Where HLA class I and class II types were available, the types were taken from metadata supplied by the sample provider, not from assay-based typing.

Participants in the prospective study were aged 18 to 89 years, lived in more than 20 United States geographic areas, and enrolled through a virtual design. To assign participants to cohorts, the prospective study relied on clinical history that participants themselves reported in a screening survey and a study questionnaire. ImmuneRACE Cohort 3 recovered participants were defined by two consecutive negative NP/OP PCR tests, healthcare professional clearance, or symptom resolution. Mobile phlebotomists in the prospective study collected whole blood, serum and a nasopharyngeal or oropharyngeal swab from every participant. Prospective study participants could optionally give additional blood draws and questionnaires over an approximately 2-month period. Before DNA extraction, blood samples from the prospective study were shipped at room temperature or frozen. The germline V gene (reference sequence) provides CDR1 LNHDA and CDR2 SQIVND. Spanning cysteine to phenylalanine, the CDR3 consists of 15 amino acids. Of the read, only the CDR3 DNA is kept; its 45 bases are in frame from base 1. Trimming at the junction amounts to 7 bases on V and 11 bases on J, and the germline ends lie 21 bases apart.

The immunoSEQ Assay, a bias-controlled multiplex PCR, was used to amplify TCRbeta CDR3 regions from genomic DNA. Processing in the source paper ran as follows. Nucleated cell counts per sample were estimated from amplification of reference gene primers within the assay. Sequence reads were collapsed and filtered to measure the absolute abundance of every unique TCRbeta CDR3 rearrangement. For each sample, productive Simpson clonality was calculated by taking the square root of Simpson's diversity index across productive rearrangements. Imported from immuneACCESS, the table was reduced by TCRdb to in-frame sequences with V and J called. These copies leave out some clones; in studies compared against another copy, an unresolved V gene accounts for under half, and the cause of the remainder is not known. Clonal size and the V and J genes are those of that table, whereas D and trimming came from the DNA. This sample has about 430,000 clones in its table, and 85% to 90% of those were observed once. 1.1% of the sample is in the top ten clones.

General study outcomes and caveats: Clinical and demographic metadata were provided uncurated, with the amount varying by source and participant.

The V gene is TRBV19 and the J gene is TRBJ1-6, with TRBD1 as a weak D call on 5 bases. The source is a man aged 25 to 40 who had recovered from COVID-19. Material: PBMCs or T cells enriched from blood (not recorded which). The CDR3 sequence is CASTPRALGLAPLHF. In nucleotide form, the sequence is TGTGCCAGTACCCCTCGCGCACTGGGGCTAGCACCCCTCCACTTT.